The entry below gives a single TCR beta chain sequence along with its context. This entry belongs to a study of blood T cell repertoires in COVID-19. The data were produced by immunoSEQ multiplex PCR, yet TCRdb's version contains in-frame clones alone and is incomplete. Here the sample spans fewer than 350,000 clones, approximately 90% being singletons. Germline CDR1 LNHDA, CDR2 SQIVND (reference sequence). Between the trimmed V and J ends, which lost 4 bases and 2 bases, there was a span of 11 bases. CDR3 length equals 14 residues. The sequenced sample consisted of PBMCs or T cells enriched from blood (not recorded which). The sequence derives from a woman in her forties who had recovered from COVID-19. The chain recombines TRBV19 with TRBJ1-2, with D possibly TRBD1 on 5 matching bases. CDR3 region: CASSTDSTNYGYTF. CDR3 DNA: TGTGCCAGTAGTACCGACAGCACAAACTATGGCTACACCTTC. The full variable domain, with the rest looked up from reference TRBV19 and TRBJ1-2, is DGGITQSPKYLFRKEGQNVTLSCEQNLNHDAMYWYRQDPGQGLRLIYYSQIVNDFQKGDIAEGYSVSREKKESFPLTVTSAQKNPTAFYLCASSTDSTNYGYTFGSGTRLTVV.